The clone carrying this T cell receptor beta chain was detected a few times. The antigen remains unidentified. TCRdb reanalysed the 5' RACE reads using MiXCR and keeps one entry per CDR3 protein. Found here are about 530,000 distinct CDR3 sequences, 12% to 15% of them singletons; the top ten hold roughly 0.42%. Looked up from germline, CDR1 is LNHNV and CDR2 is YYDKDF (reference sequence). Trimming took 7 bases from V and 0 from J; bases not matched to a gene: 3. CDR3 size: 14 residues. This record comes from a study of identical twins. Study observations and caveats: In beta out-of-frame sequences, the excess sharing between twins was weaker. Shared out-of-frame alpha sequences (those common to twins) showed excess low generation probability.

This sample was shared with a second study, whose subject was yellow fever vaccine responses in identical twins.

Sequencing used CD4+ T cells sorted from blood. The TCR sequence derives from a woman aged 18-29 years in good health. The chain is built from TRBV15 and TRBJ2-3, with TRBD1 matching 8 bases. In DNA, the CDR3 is TGTGCCACCACCAGGACAGGGAGCACAGATACGCAGTATTTT. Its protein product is CATTRTGSTDTQYF.